Following are 21 T cell receptor beta chains from one sample sequenced in a study of T cells in narcolepsy (dated by TCRdb to 2016 to 2018). Library prep was done by the immunoSEQ multiplex PCR assay. Sourced from immuneACCESS, this table was stored by TCRdb with only in-frame sequences that have V and J called. A share of the clones is absent; for the studies checked, an unresolved V gene accounts for under half, and the remainder has no known explanation. The table for this sample lists approximately 25,000 clones; about four fifths of them were counted only once. Roughly 1.3% of the sample is in the top ten clones. Sequencing used CD45RA- memory CD4+ T cells from PBMCs. The cell subset or site label on this specimen signifies: memory T cells sorted ex vivo from peripheral blood. These receptors came from a human donor with narcolepsy.

This chain connects TRBV13 to TRBJ2-3; D perhaps matches TRBD2 (6 bases). CDR1 and CDR2 (germline): PRHDT, FYEKMQ (reference sequence). V lost 5 bases and J 0 bases, leaving 15 bases between the germline ends. This CDR3 comprises 16 residues. CDR3 region: CASSLRRLVSTDTQYF. The CDR3 bases are TGTGCCAGCAGCCTGCGAAGACTAGTAAGCACAGATACGCAGTATTTT.

This rearrangement joins TRBV28 to TRBJ2-7, with 11 bases identical to TRBD2. J was trimmed by 4 bases and V by 3 bases; bases with no gene match: 8. The V gene's germline CDR1 is MDHEN and CDR2 SYDVKM. This CDR3 has 16 amino acids. The CDR3 nucleotides read TGTGCCAGCAGTTTTTTCACTAGCGGGAGTTCGTACGAGCAGTACTTC. Translated, it gives CASSFFTSGSSYEQYF.

J is TRBJ1-2 and V is TRBV18, with 9 positions matching TRBD1. The CDR3 covers 16 residues. Germline V CDR1 and CDR2: KGHSH, LQKENI. V gave up 3 bases and J gave up 6 bases; unmatched junction bases: 11. This chain's CDR3 is CASSPEGTGILNGYTF. The CDR3 DNA reads TGTGCCAGCTCACCTGAAGGGACAGGGATCTTGAATGGCTACACCTTC.

The chain recombines TRBV4-3 with TRBJ2-3, with D perhaps matching TRBD1 or TRBD2 (5 bases each). The length of the CDR3 is 16 residues. Trimming removed 1 base from V and 2 bases from J, with 13 bases in between. Germline CDR1 is LGHNA and CDR2 is YSLEER. This CDR3 reads CASSQGGKGDTDTQYF. CDR3 DNA sequence: TGCGCCAGCAGCCAAGGGGGGAAAGGGGACACAGATACGCAGTATTTT.

This sequence joins TRBV7-2 and TRBJ2-4; 7 bases agree with TRBD2. Germline CDR1 SGHTA, CDR2 FQGNSA. The CDR3 runs to 17 residues. Trimming at V came to 4 bases and at J to 0 bases, leaving 9 bases not matched to a gene. The CDR3 DNA is TGTGCCAGCAGCTCTCGAAGCGGGATCTTAGCCAAAAACATTCAGTACTTC. Translating it yields CASSSRSGILAKNIQYF.

The V and J genes are TRBV6-6 and TRBJ1-5; D remains ambiguous. The V end was cut by 6 bases, the J end by 4 bases, with 10 bases between. Germline V gene lookup returns CDR1 MNHNY and CDR2 SVGAGI (reference sequence). CDR3 size: 13 residues. The CDR3 spells CASSLQGNQPQHF. In DNA, the CDR3 is TGTGCCAGCAGCCTCCAAGGAAATCAGCCCCAGCATTTT.

This clone has more than one count but fewer than ten. This rearrangement joins TRBV6-1 to TRBJ1-6, with no clear D. V was cut by 6 bases and J by 9 bases, with 6 bases left in between. This CDR3 is 11 amino acids long. CDR1 is MNHNS and CDR2 is SASEGT in the germline V gene. Here the CDR3 DNA reads TGTGCCAGCAGCGCATCTTCACCCCTCCACTTT. Its translation: CASSASSPLHF.

The chain links TRBV6-5 to TRBJ2-7; D unclear. The CDR3 spans 14 residues. V was clipped by 4 bases and J by 6 bases, with 16 bases between them. CDR1 MNHEY and CDR2 SVGAGI come from the germline V gene. The CDR3 protein is CASSSKLAGAEQYF. The CDR3 DNA is TGTGCCAGCAGTTCCAAGTTAGCCGGCGCCGAGCAGTACTTC.

The chain uses TRBV28 and TRBJ1-5; D gene uncertain. This CDR3 comprises 12 residues. Germline lookup yields CDR1 MDHEN and CDR2 SYDVKM. V shed 6 bases and J shed 5 bases, with 8 bases lying between them. The CDR3 sequence: CASRPVYQPQHF. The CDR3 coding sequence is TGTGCCAGCAGACCCGTTTATCAGCCCCAGCATTTT.

This clone is classed as medium-sized (0.01 to 0.1%). DNA of the CDR3: TGTGCCAGCAGCTTCGGGGAAAACCCGGACGGGCAGTACTTC. This gives the protein CASSFGENPDGQYF. The chain carries TRBV11-2 and TRBJ2-7; possibly TRBD2 for D (5 bases). This CDR3 region has 14 residues. Germline loops: CDR1 SGHAT, CDR2 FQNNGV. Trimming stripped 3 bases from V and 9 bases from J, with 18 bases between.

V is TRBV21-1 and J is TRBJ1-4. TRBV21-1 is given as a pseudogene. CDR3 size: 17 residues. The chain's CDR3 is CASSARTRPRENEKLFF. Here the CDR3 DNA reads TGTGCCAGCAGCGCGCGGACCCGCCCGCGAGAGAATGAAAAACTGTTTTTT.

The chain carries TRBV10-1 and TRBJ2-7; no clear D gene. CDR3 length equals 14 residues. Looked up from germline, CDR1 is WNHNN and CDR2 is SYGVQD (reference sequence). The V end lost 6 bases, the J end lost 2 bases, and 14 bases lay between the germline ends. CDR3 DNA sequence: TGCGCCAGCAGCCCCGCCGGACGGACCTACGAGCAGTACTTC. It is translated as CASSPAGRTYEQYF.

The chain couples TRBV11-2 to TRBJ1-1; no firm D call. This CDR3 contains 15 residues. Per germline, CDR1 SGHAT and CDR2 FQNNGV. V lost 2 bases and J 0 bases, leaving 10 bases between the germline ends. The CDR3: CASSLRPALNTEAFF. The CDR3 DNA is TGTGCCAGCAGCTTACGACCGGCTTTGAACACTGAAGCTTTCTTT. The variable domain in full, completed from reference TRBV11-2 and TRBJ1-1, reads EAGVAQSPRYKIIEKRQSVAFWCNPISGHATLYWYQQILGQGPKLLIQFQNNGVVDDSQLPKDRFSAERLKGVDSTLKIQPAKLEDSAVYLCASSLRPALNTEAFFGQGTRLTVV.

In its sample, this clone was seen a few times. This chain connects TRBV28 to TRBJ1-4, with 8 bases lining up with TRBD1. In germline, CDR1 is MDHEN, CDR2 SYDVKM. V dropped 6 bases and J dropped 8; count of bases not matched to a gene: 14. The CDR3 has 16 amino acids. CDR3 DNA sequence: TGTGCCAGCAGCCCCCAGGGGGCGCGGGCTAGAGAAAAACTGTTTTTT. Translated: CASSPQGARAREKLFF.

This chain uses TRBV9 with TRBJ2-2; D assignment may be TRBD1 or TRBD2 (6 bases each). The CDR3 is made up of 16 amino acids. Germline V gene sequence: CDR1 SGDLS, CDR2 YYNGEE. The ends were cut back, 4 bases at V and 7 bases at J, with 20 bases in the middle. CDR3 coding DNA: TGTGCCAGCAGCCCCCATTTCGGGGGCGGCGGCGGGGAGCTGTTTTTT. Translation gives CASSPHFGGGGGELFF.

The chain couples TRBV6-5 to TRBJ1-2; 9 bases agree with TRBD1. The CDR3 has 13 amino acids. V lost 6 bases, J lost 6 bases, and 5 bases stayed unmatched. Germline CDR1 and CDR2: MNHEY and SVGAGI. CDR3: CASSRTGEDGYTF. CDR3 in DNA: TGTGCCAGCAGCCGGACAGGGGAGGATGGCTACACCTTC.

The V and J genes are TRBV7-2 and TRBJ1-2; TRBD1 matches 8 bases. V lost 5 bases to trimming and J lost 6 bases; unmatched junction nucleotides: 8. The germline V gene encodes CDR1 SGHTA and CDR2 FQGNSA. This CDR3 spans 14 amino acids. CDR3 nucleotides: TGTGCCAGCAGCGCGATACAGGGGGGCCATGGCTACACCTTC. Protein product: CASSAIQGGHGYTF.

This clone was observed a single time. This chain joins TRBV6-6 and TRBJ2-1, with 13 positions matching TRBD2. CDR1 is MNHNY and CDR2 is SVGAGI in the germline V gene (reference sequence). There are 15 residues in the CDR3. V shed 5 bases and J 5 bases; nucleotides not matched to a gene: 3. The CDR3 loop is CASSGGTSGNNEQFF. In nucleotides, the CDR3 is TGTGCCAGCAGTGGCGGGACTAGCGGGAACAATGAGCAGTTCTTC.

The chain has TRBV29-1 and TRBJ1-2; 8 bases fit TRBD1. This CDR3 comprises 11 residues. CDR1 and CDR2 (germline): SQVTM, ANQGSEA. The junction had 9 bases not matched to a gene; V was cut back by 7 bases and J by 11 bases. The DNA for the CDR3 is TGCAGCGCGAAGACAGGGGTAGGGTACACCTTC. The encoded protein is CSAKTGVGYTF. Combining the CDR3 with reference TRBV29-1 and TRBJ1-2 gives the whole variable domain SAVISQKPSRDICQRGTSLTIQCQVDSQVTMMFWYRQQPGQSLTLIATANQGSEATYESGFVIDKFPISRPNLTFSTLTVSNMSPEDSSIYLCSAKTGVGYTFGSGTRLTVV.

This clone was seen just once. This chain joins TRBV18 and TRBJ2-2, with D perhaps matching TRBD1 (6 bases). V was cut by 4 bases and J by 1 base, with 10 bases left in between. CDR1 and CDR2 (germline): KGHSH, LQKENI. The length of the CDR3 is 15 residues. The CDR3 loop reads CASSLRDKNTGELFF. The CDR3 DNA sequence: TGTGCCAGCTCACTCCGGGACAAGAACACCGGGGAGCTGTTTTTT.

The V gene is TRBV6-9, the J gene TRBJ2-1; D is undetermined. Germline V CDR1 and CDR2: MNHGY, SVAAGI. The length of the CDR3 is 12 residues. V was shortened by 3 bases and J by 9 bases, with 9 bases between the two germline ends. The CDR3 sequence is CASSYRGGEQFF. The CDR3 DNA sequence: TGTGCCAGCAGTTACCGTGGCGGTGAGCAGTTCTTC.